The sequence of this T cell receptor (beta chain) was determined in a study of regulatory T cells in long-lasting Graves disease. Findings and limits, study-wide: There were preferences for TRBV28, TRBJ1-2 and TRBJ2-5 in persistent disease.

With 0 bases removed from V and 9 bases from J, the gap between germline ends came to 9 bases. In germline, CDR1 is WNHNN, CDR2 SYGVQD (reference sequence). The CDR3 sequence is 13 residues long. Time point reported: newly diagnosed GD, antithyroid drugs for less than 3 months. PBMC RNA was the source of the TCR library. To make TCR beta libraries, researchers used iRepertoire HTBI primers and Arm-PCR of CDR3 regions. In TCRdb, the multiplex PCR reads were re-called with MiXCR into one record per CDR3 protein. The sample carries some 350,000 distinct CDR3 sequences, 15% to 20% recorded once. This clonotype appeared many times. Its antigen is not known. Another study also made use of these data, one on T cells in Graves' hyperthyroidism and ophthalmopathy.

The sequence was obtained from a woman aged 18 to 35 with Graves disease. V usage is TRBV10-1 and J usage is TRBJ2-1; no clear D. The starting material was peripheral blood mononuclear cells (PBMCs), obtained at new diagnosis, from a patient treated with antithyroid drugs. The DNA of the CDR3 is TGCGCCAGCAGTGAGTCTGAGGTGGTTGAGCAGTTCTTC. Its protein is CASSESEVVEQFF.